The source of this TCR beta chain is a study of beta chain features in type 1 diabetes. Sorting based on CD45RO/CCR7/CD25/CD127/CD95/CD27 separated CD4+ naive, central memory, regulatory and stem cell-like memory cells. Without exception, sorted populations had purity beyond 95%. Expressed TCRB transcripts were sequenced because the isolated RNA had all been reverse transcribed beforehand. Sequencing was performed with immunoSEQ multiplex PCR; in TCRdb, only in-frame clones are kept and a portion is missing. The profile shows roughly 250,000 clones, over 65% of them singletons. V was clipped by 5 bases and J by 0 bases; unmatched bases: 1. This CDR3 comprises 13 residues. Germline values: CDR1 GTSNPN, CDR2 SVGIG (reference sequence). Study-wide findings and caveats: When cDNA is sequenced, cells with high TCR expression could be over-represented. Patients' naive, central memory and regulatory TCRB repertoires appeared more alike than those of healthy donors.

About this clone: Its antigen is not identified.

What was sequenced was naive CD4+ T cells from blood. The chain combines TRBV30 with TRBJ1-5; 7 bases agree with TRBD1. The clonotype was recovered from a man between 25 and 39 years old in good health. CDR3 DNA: TGTGCCTGGGCAGGGGGTAGCAATCAGCCCCAGCATTTT. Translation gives CAWAGGSNQPQHF.